A single T cell receptor (beta chain) is shown here with its context. CDR3 length equals 16 residues. Trimming removed 1 base from V and 4 bases from J, with 16 bases in between. CDR1 and CDR2 (germline): SGHAT, FQNNGV. In the study's own analysis: Estimates of nucleated cell counts were drawn from the amplification of reference gene primers. The assay was immunoSEQ multiplex PCR, and TCRdb's table has in-frame clones only and misses some. V, J and clone size derive from that table, while D and trimming were established from the DNA sequence. The sample has roughly 28,000 clones; 85% to 90% are singletons. The data derive from a study of blood T cell repertoires in COVID-19. Study-wide background: Both acute and convalescent COVID-19 samples were obtained from the United States, Italy and Spain. The cDNA or gDNA used as material had been derived from T cells, B-cell-depleted T cells, or PBMCs.

The chain has TRBV11-2 and TRBJ1-1; TRBD1 is a possible D gene (5 bases). This TCR was recovered from an older man with active COVID-19. Specimen: peripheral blood. The CDR3 sequence: CASSLGGGWGSTEAFF. CDR3 coding DNA: TGTGCCAGCAGCTTAGGGGGGGGATGGGGTTCCACTGAAGCTTTCTTT. The full variable domain, rest sourced from reference TRBV11-2 and TRBJ1-1, is EAGVAQSPRYKIIEKRQSVAFWCNPISGHATLYWYQQILGQGPKLLIQFQNNGVVDDSQLPKDRFSAERLKGVDSTLKIQPAKLEDSAVYLCASSLGGGWGSTEAFFGQGTRLTVV.